Listed here is a single T cell receptor beta chain. The antigen this receptor binds is unknown. No per-base quality is available; no much larger clone lies one base away. The data belong to a study of blood T cell repertoires in COVID-19 (dated by TCRdb to the early 2020s). In terms of the full investigation: Samples from collaborators originated in the United States, Italy and Spain and spanned both the acute and convalescent phases of COVID-19. A de-identified subject ID, COVID-19 status, age in years and sex were almost always included in the sample metadata. The samples were drawn from the first 160 participants of the ongoing ImmuneRACE study and from more than 1,000 subjects provided by 6 global collaborators. The dataset comprised deeply sampled blood TCRbeta repertoires from subjects exposed to, actively infected with, or recovered from COVID-19. Where available, HLA class I and class II types were obtained from metadata supplied by the sample provider rather than from assay-based typing. The material from the prospective study consisted of cDNA or gDNA derived from T cells, B-cell-depleted T cells, or PBMCs. A freely available public database, intended as a resource for researchers studying the immune response to SARS-CoV-2, is where the repertoires were released.

The immunoSEQ Assay, a bias-controlled multiplex PCR, was used to amplify TCRbeta CDR3 regions from genomic DNA. In the authors' own workflow: The number of nucleated cells in each sample was estimated by amplification of reference gene primers within the assay. To quantify the absolute abundance of each unique TCRbeta CDR3 rearrangement, sequence reads were collapsed and filtered. For each sample, productive Simpson clonality was calculated by taking the square root of Simpson's diversity index across productive rearrangements. This immuneACCESS table, as held by TCRdb, lists in-frame sequences with V and J called but not all clones. Of the missing ones, under half trace to an unresolved V gene in checked studies; the others have no known cause. The V and J calls and clone size are taken from that table; D and trimming were inferred from the DNA. Recorded for this sample are 110,000 or so clones; 65% to 85% of them occurred a single time. Of the sample, about 1.6% is held by the ten largest clones.

What the research found in general, with its limitations: How much clinical and demographic metadata was included differed by source and by participant, and the metadata was provided uncurated.

Collaborating institutions collected whole blood in K2EDTA tubes following their own protocols. For TCRbeta analysis, collaborators shipped samples as frozen whole blood, isolated PBMCs, or DNA extracted from either of those sample types. V lost 0 bases and J lost 7 bases, and the count of bases not matched to a germline gene is 4. Reading from cysteine to phenylalanine, the CDR3 counts 15 amino acids. The read is trimmed to its CDR3 DNA, 45 bases read in frame from base 1. CDR1 and CDR2 were assigned from the germline V gene (reference sequence) as SGHKS and YYEKEE. The rearrangement combines TRBV5-5 with TRBJ2-1, with 10 middle bases fitting TRBD2. The clonotype was recovered from a man aged 50 to 59 with acute or convalescent COVID-19. The sequenced sample was peripheral blood. The encoded CDR3 is CASSLGVAGGNEQFF. The nucleotide sequence reads TGTGCCAGCAGCTTGGGAGTAGCGGGGGGAAATGAGCAGTTCTTC.